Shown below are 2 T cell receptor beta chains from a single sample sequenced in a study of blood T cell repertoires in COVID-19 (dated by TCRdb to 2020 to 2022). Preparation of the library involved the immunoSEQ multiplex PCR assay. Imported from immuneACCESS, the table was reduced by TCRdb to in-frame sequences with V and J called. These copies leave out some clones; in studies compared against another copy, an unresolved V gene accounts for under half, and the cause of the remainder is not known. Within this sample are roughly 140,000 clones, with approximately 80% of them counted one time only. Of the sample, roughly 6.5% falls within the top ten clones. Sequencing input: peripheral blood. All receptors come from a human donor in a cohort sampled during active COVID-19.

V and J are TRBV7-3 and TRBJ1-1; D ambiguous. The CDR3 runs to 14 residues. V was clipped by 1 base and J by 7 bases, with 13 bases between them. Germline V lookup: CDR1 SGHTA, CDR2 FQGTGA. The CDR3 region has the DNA TGTGCCAGCAGCTTAAGGCAGGCCTCCAATGAAGCTTTCTTT. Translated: CASSLRQASNEAFF.

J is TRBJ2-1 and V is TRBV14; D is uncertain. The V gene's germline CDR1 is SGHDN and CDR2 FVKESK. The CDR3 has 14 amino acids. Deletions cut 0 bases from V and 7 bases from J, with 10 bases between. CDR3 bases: TGTGCCAGCAGCCAAGAGATTAGCAGTAATGAGCAGTTCTTC. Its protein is CASSQEISSNEQFF.